The clone carrying this T cell receptor beta chain has a handful of counts. This entry is derived from a study of human T cells and chemical hapten exposure. Sample time point: patch test 3, about 24 weeks after DPC sensitization. Treatment noted: therapeutic diphenylcyclopropenone sensitization with weekly scalp DPC. Someone pulled total RNA out of unfractionated whole blood. A single record per CDR3 protein comes from TCRdb applying MiXCR to the RACE reads. The sample records approximately 32,000 distinct CDR3 sequences, 5% to 6% being singletons. The ends were cut back, 3 bases at V and 10 bases at J, with 5 bases in the middle. Germline lookup yields CDR1 SGHDT and CDR2 YYEEEE. The CDR3 consists of 10 residues.

The TCR was taken from a man aged 25 to 40 with alopecia areata. Some clones in this sample may be carry-over from other donors' samples. Sequenced material: whole blood, taken in connection with sensitization to the hapten diphenylcyclopropenone (DPC). V and J are TRBV5-6 and TRBJ1-5; no clear D gene. The CDR3 sequence is CASSSTPQHF. The DNA of the CDR3 is TGTGCCAGCAGCTCCACACCCCAGCATTTT.